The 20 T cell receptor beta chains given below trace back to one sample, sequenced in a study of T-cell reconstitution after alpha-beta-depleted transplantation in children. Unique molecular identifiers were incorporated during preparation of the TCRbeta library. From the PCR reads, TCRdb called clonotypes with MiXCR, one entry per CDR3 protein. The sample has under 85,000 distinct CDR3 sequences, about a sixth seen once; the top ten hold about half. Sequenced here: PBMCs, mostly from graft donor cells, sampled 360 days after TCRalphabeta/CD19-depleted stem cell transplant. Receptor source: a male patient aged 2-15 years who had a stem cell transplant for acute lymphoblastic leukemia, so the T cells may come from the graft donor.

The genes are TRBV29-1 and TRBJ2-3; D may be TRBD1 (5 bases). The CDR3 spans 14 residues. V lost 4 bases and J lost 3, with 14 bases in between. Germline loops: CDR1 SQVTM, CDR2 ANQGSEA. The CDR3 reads CSVAQGRITDTQYF. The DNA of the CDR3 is TGCAGCGTTGCGCAGGGCAGGATTACAGATACGCAGTATTTT.

CDR3 region: CASSSILVDTQYF. CDR3 in DNA: TGCGCCAGCAGCTCCATACTAGTAGATACGCAGTATTTT. The gene calls are TRBV5-1 and TRBJ2-3; D possibly corresponds to TRBD2 (5 bases). Germline V gives CDR1 SGHRS, CDR2 YFSETQ. V was pared by 3 bases and J by 5 bases, with 10 bases between. The CDR3 contains 13 residues.

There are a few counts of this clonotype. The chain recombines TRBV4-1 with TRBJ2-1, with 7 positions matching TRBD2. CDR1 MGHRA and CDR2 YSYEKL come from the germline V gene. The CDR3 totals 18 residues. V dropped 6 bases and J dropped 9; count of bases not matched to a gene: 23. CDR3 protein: CASRWLAGVTVANTEQFF. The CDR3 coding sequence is TGCGCCAGCAGGTGGTTAGCGGGCGTAACAGTAGCTAACACTGAGCAGTTCTTC.

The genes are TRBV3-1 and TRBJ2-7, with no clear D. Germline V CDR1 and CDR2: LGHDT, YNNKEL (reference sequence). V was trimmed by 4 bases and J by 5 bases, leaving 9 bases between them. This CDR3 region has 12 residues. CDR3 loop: CASSLLRHEQYF. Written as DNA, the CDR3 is TGTGCCAGCAGCCTACTCCGGCACGAGCAGTACTTC.

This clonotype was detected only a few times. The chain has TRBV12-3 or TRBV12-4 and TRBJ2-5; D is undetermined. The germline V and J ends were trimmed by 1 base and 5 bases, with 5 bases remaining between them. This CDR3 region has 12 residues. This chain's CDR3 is CASSLGIETQYF. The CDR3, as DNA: TGTGCCAGCAGTTTAGGGATTGAGACCCAGTACTTC.

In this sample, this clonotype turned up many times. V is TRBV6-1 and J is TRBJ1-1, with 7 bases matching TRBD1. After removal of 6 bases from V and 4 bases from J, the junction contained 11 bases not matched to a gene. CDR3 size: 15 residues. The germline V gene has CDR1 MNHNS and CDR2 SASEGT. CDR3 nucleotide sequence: TGTGCCAGCAGGAAAGACAGGGTCTCGAGCACTGAAGCTTTCTTT. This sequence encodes CASRKDRVSSTEAFF.

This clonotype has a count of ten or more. CDR3 nucleotides: TGTGCCATCAGTGGAAGCGGGAGCTGGGATACGCAGTATTTT. Protein: CAISGSGSWDTQYF. The J gene is TRBJ2-3, the V gene TRBV10-3; 8 bases fit TRBD2. CDR3 size: 14 residues. The V and J ends lost 4 bases and 6 bases, in that order; junction bases with no gene match: 6. From germline, CDR1 is ENHRY and CDR2 SYGVKD.

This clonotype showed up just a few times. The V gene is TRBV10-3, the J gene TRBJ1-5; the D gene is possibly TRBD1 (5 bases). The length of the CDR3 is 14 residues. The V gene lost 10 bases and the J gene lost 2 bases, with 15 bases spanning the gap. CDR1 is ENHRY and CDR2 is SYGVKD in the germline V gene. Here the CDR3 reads CATTGTPGNQPQHF. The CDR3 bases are TGTGCCACGACCGGGACGCCCGGCAATCAGCCCCAGCATTTT.

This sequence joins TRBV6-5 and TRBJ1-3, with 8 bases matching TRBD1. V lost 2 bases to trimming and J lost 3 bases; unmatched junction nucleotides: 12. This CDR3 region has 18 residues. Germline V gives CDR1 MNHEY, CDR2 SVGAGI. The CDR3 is CASSYRLGRGLVGNTIYF. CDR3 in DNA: TGTGCCAGCAGTTACAGACTGGGCAGGGGGCTTGTTGGAAACACCATATATTTT.

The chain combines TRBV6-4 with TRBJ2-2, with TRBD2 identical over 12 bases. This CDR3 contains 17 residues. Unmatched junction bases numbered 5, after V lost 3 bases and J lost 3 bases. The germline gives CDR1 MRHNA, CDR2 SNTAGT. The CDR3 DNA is TGTGCCAGCAGTGAACGGACTAGCGGGATCGACACCGGGGAGCTGTTTTTT. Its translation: CASSERTSGIDTGELFF.

CDR3 amino acids: CANRGTVSYEQYF. For the CDR3, the DNA is TGTGCGAACCGCGGGACAGTCTCCTACGAGCAGTACTTC. The chain uses TRBV12-3 or TRBV12-4 and TRBJ2-7, with D perhaps TRBD1 (7 bases). This CDR3 spans 13 amino acids.

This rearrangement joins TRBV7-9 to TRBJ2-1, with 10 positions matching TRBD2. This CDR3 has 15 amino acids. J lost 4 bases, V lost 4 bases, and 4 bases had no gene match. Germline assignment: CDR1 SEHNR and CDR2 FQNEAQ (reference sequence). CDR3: CASSYLSGRYNEQFF. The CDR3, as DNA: TGTGCCAGCAGCTACCTTAGCGGGAGGTACAATGAGCAGTTCTTC.

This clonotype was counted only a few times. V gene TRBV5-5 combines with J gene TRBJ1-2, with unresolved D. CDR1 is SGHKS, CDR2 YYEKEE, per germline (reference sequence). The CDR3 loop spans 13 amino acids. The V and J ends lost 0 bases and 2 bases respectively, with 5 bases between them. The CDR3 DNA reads TGTGCCAGCAGCTTGGGGGCGAACTATGGCTACACCTTC. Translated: CASSLGANYGYTF.

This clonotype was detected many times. This chain's CDR3 is CASSVNGGWTGELFF. Here the CDR3 DNA reads TGTGCCAGCAGCGTAAACGGTGGTTGGACCGGGGAGCTGTTTTTT. This chain links TRBV9 with TRBJ2-2; no firm D call. The CDR3 is made up of 15 amino acids. Germline CDR1 SGDLS, CDR2 YYNGEE. V was trimmed by 1 base and J by 5 bases, leaving 12 bases between them.

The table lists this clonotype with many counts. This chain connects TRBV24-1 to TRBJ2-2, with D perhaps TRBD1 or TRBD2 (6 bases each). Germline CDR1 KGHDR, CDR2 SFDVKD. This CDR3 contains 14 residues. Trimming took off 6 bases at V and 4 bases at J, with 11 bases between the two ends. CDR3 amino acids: CATSRGGPTGELFF. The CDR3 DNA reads TGTGCCACCAGTCGAGGGGGGCCCACCGGGGAGCTGTTTTTT.

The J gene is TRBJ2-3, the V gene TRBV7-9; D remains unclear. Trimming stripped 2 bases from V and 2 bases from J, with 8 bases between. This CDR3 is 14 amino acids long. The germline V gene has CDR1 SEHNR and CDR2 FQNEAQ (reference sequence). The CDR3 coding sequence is TGTGCCAGCAGCTTAATCCGCCTCACAGATACGCAGTATTTT. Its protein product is CASSLIRLTDTQYF.

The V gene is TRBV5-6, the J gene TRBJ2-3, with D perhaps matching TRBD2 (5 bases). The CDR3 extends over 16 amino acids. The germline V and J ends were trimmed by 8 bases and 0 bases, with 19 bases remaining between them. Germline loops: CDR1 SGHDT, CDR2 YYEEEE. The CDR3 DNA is TGTGCCAGGGGCCCCCGACTAACCACTAGCACAGATACGCAGTATTTT. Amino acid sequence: CARGPRLTTSTDTQYF.

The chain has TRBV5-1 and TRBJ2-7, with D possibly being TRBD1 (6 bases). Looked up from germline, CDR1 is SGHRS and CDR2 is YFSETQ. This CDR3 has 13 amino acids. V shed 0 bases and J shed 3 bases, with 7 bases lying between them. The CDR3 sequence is CASSLARGYEQYF. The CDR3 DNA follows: TGCGCCAGCAGCTTGGCCAGGGGCTACGAGCAGTACTTC.

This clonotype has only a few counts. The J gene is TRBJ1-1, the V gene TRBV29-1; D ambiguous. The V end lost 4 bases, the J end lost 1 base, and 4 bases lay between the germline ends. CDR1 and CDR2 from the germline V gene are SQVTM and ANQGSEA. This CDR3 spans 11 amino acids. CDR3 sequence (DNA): TGCAGCGTTGGCTGGAACACTGAAGCTTTCTTT. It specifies CSVGWNTEAFF.

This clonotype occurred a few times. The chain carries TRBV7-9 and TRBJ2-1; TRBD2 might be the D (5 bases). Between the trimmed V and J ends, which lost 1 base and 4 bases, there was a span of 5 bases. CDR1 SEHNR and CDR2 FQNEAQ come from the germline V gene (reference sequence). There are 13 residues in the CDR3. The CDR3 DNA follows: TGTGCCAGCAGCTTAGGGGAGTACAATGAGCAGTTCTTC. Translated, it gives CASSLGEYNEQFF.